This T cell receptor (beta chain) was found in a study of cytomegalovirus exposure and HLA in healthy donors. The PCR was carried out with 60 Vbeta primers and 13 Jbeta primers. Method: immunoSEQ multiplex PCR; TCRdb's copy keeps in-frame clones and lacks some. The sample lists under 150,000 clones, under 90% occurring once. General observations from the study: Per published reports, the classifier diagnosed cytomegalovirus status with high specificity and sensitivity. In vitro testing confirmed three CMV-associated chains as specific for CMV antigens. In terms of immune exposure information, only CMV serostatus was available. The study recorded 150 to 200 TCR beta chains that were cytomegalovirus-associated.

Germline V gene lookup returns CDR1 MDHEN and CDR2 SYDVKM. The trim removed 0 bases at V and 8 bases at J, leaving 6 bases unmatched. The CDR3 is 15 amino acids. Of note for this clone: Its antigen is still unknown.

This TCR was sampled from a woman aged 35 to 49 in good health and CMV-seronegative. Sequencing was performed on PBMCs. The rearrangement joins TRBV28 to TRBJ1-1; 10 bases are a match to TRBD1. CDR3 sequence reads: CASSLWMTGGSEAFF. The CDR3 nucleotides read TGTGCCAGCAGTTTATGGATGACAGGGGGCTCAGAAGCTTTCTTT.